Shown below are 25 T cell receptor beta chains from a single sample sequenced in a study of blood T cell repertoires in COVID-19. Repertoires were generated with immunoSEQ multiplex PCR, while TCRdb's copy carries only in-frame clones and drops some. The sample consists of some 250,000 clones, around three quarters of them appearing once. The sequenced material came from peripheral blood. These receptors came from a woman of 80 years or more with acute or convalescent COVID-19.

This clone showed up just a few times. The chain uses TRBV24-1 and TRBJ2-2; 9 positions agree with TRBD1. Looked up from germline, CDR1 is KGHDR and CDR2 is SFDVKD. Unmatched junction bases numbered 19, after V lost 5 bases and J lost 4 bases. The CDR3 is 20 amino acids. CDR3 region: CATSALQGARFAYCTGELFF. CDR3 sequence (DNA): TGTGCCACCAGTGCCTTACAGGGGGCTAGGTTCGCGTATTGCACCGGGGAGCTGTTTTTT.

This chain uses TRBV5-1 with TRBJ1-2; TRBD1 matches 11 bases. The CDR3 runs 17 residues. Germline lookup yields CDR1 SGHRS and CDR2 YFSETQ. V was clipped by 0 bases and J by 5 bases; unmatched bases: 9. CDR3 sequence (DNA): TGCGCCAGCAGCTTGGGCGGCGGGACAGGGGGATCATATGGCTACACCTTC. Translated: CASSLGGGTGGSYGYTF.

The sample holds a few counts of this clone. The genes are TRBV10-3 and TRBJ1-2, with 7 bases matching TRBD1. This CDR3 contains 14 residues. Germline V gene data show CDR1 as ENHRY and CDR2 as SYGVKD. V gave up 6 bases and J gave up 4 bases; unmatched junction bases: 8. The CDR3 DNA reads TGTGCCATCAGGGACACGGGACAGAGCTATGGCTACACCTTC. It yields the protein CAIRDTGQSYGYTF.

The V call is TRBV4-1, the J call TRBJ2-1; 11 bases are shared with TRBD2. With 2 bases clipped from V and 4 bases from J, the junction kept 4 bases outside the gene matches. The CDR3 extends over 16 amino acids. In germline, CDR1 is MGHRA, CDR2 YSYEKL. The CDR3 loop reads CASSQTLAGGYNEQFF. The DNA of the CDR3 is TGCGCCAGCAGCCAAACTCTAGCGGGGGGATACAATGAGCAGTTCTTC.

This clone was detected only a few times. The chain has TRBV6-6 and TRBJ1-4; D possibly corresponds to TRBD1 (6 bases). Per germline, CDR1 MNHNY and CDR2 SVGAGI (reference sequence). This CDR3 has 14 residues. Trimming left V 6 bases short and J 7 bases short, with 15 bases between. This CDR3 reads CASRPSTGREKLFF. DNA of the CDR3: TGTGCCAGCAGACCCTCTACAGGGCGTGAAAAACTGTTTTTT.

The rearrangement uses TRBV30 and TRBJ1-2; 9 bases agree with TRBD1. Germline CDR1 reads GTSNPN; CDR2 reads SVGIG (reference sequence). V shed 5 bases, J shed 6 bases, and the junction held 10 bases outside the gene matches. The CDR3 extends over 14 amino acids. The CDR3 loop reads CAWAKNRGQNGYTF. The DNA of the CDR3 is TGTGCCTGGGCTAAGAACAGGGGGCAAAATGGCTACACCTTC.

The genes are TRBV28 and TRBJ2-3, with D perhaps TRBD1 (6 bases). This CDR3 has 17 amino acids. V lost 1 base, J lost 3 bases, and 17 bases lay in between. Germline V lookup: CDR1 MDHEN, CDR2 SYDVKM. CDR3 region: CASSLSGKKGDTDTQYF. CDR3 in DNA: TGTGCCAGCAGTTTATCAGGGAAGAAGGGGGATACAGATACGCAGTATTTT.

V gene TRBV5-6 combines with J gene TRBJ1-1; TRBD1 aligns across 12 bases. V was clipped by 4 bases and J by 4 bases; unmatched bases: 5. The CDR3 totals 15 residues. The V gene's germline CDR1 is SGHDT and CDR2 YYEEEE. The CDR3 coding sequence is TGTGCCAGCAGCAGCCGGGACAGGGGGCTCACTGAAGCTTTCTTT. This codes for CASSSRDRGLTEAFF.

There are many counts of this clone. CDR3 bases: TGTGCCAGCAGCCCGGACAGGGCTAAAAACACCATATATTTT. It is translated as CASSPDRAKNTIYF. The chain employs TRBV7-2 and TRBJ1-3, with 8 bases aligning to TRBD1. Germline-derived CDR1 and CDR2 are SGHTA and FQGNSA. The CDR3 is 14 amino acids. Trimming removed 5 bases from V and 6 bases from J; junction bases left unmatched: 6.

The gene calls are TRBV19 and TRBJ2-7, with 11 bases identical to TRBD2. Per germline, CDR1 LNHDA and CDR2 SQIVND (reference sequence). Germline trimming cut 5 bases from V and 0 bases from J; bases unmatched to any gene: 12. CDR3 length equals 18 residues. CDR3 protein: CASSLGPPGLADSYEQYF. CDR3 nucleotide sequence: TGTGCCAGTAGTTTGGGTCCTCCGGGACTAGCGGACTCCTACGAGCAGTACTTC.

This clone came up a few times. The genes are TRBV19 and TRBJ1-5, with 10 positions matching TRBD1. Germline values: CDR1 LNHDA, CDR2 SQIVND (reference sequence). Unmatched junction bases numbered 15, after V lost 4 bases and J lost 3 bases. The CDR3 contains 19 residues. In DNA form, the CDR3 reads TGTGCCAGTAGTAGTAAAGCCGGGACAGGGGTATACGCCAATCAGCCCCAGCATTTT. Protein sequence: CASSSKAGTGVYANQPQHF.

CDR3 sequence: CASSSPRASGTEAFF. The CDR3 DNA follows: TGTGCCAGTAGTTCCCCGCGGGCCTCGGGTACTGAAGCTTTCTTT. J is TRBJ1-1 and V is TRBV19; D ambiguous. Trimming pared 5 bases from V and 5 bases from J, leaving 18 bases between. CDR1 and CDR2 from the germline V gene are LNHDA and SQIVND (reference sequence). The CDR3 is 15 amino acids.

The chain combines TRBV29-1 with TRBJ1-2, with 8 bases lining up with TRBD1. CDR3 size: 13 residues. CDR1 and CDR2 (germline): SQVTM, ANQGSEA. V lost 7 bases to trimming and J lost 4 bases; unmatched junction nucleotides: 8. CDR3 sequence: CSADRELVYGYTF. The DNA of the CDR3 is TGCAGCGCGGACAGGGAGCTAGTCTATGGCTACACCTTC. The full variable domain, in which reference TRBV29-1 and TRBJ1-2 provide the parts outside the CDR3, is SAVISQKPSRDICQRGTSLTIQCQVDSQVTMMFWYRQQPGQSLTLIATANQGSEATYESGFVIDKFPISRPNLTFSTLTVSNMSPEDSSIYLCSADRELVYGYTFGSGTRLTVV.

The rearrangement links TRBV12-5 to TRBJ2-1; the match to TRBD2 covers 10 bases. V dropped 6 bases and J dropped 7; count of bases not matched to a gene: 6. Germline lookup yields CDR1 LGHNT and CDR2 FRNRAP. The CDR3 is 14 residues long. CDR3 amino acids: CASGSSGGANEQFF. The CDR3 nucleotides read TGTGCTAGTGGGTCTAGCGGGGGCGCGAATGAGCAGTTCTTC.

The CDR3 bases are TGTGCCAGTTCAACAGGCGTCTCTGGAAACACCATATATTTT. It translates to CASSTGVSGNTIYF. The chain carries TRBV6-5 and TRBJ1-3; D may be TRBD1 (5 bases). Germline V lookup: CDR1 MNHEY, CDR2 SVGAGI. V lost 9 bases, J lost 0 bases, and 12 bases lay in between. The CDR3 is 14 residues long.

The V and J genes are TRBV5-6 and TRBJ1-5; TRBD1 aligns across 8 bases. Germline V lookup: CDR1 SGHDT, CDR2 YYEEEE. Trimming cost V 6 bases and J 3 bases; bases outside gene matches: 5. The CDR3 is 14 amino acids. The CDR3 DNA reads TGTGCCAGCAAGAAGACAGGGGCCAATCAGCCCCAGCATTTT. Its protein product is CASKKTGANQPQHF.

The chain has TRBV6-5 and TRBJ1-2, with D unclear. Between the trimmed V and J ends, which lost 6 bases and 3 bases, there was a span of 8 bases. CDR3 length: 12 amino acids. CDR1 and CDR2 from the germline V gene are MNHEY and SVGAGI. CDR3 protein: CASSQNHYGYTF. The CDR3 DNA reads TGTGCCAGCAGCCAGAATCACTATGGCTACACCTTC.

This chain links TRBV12-3 or TRBV12-4 with TRBJ2-2; tentatively, D is TRBD2 (5 bases). The ends were cut back, 4 bases at V and 7 bases at J, with 10 bases in the middle. The CDR3 is made up of 13 amino acids. The CDR3, as DNA: TGTGCCAGCAGTTCCCCTCGGGACGGGGAGCTGTTTTTT. Protein: CASSSPRDGELFF.

CDR3 protein: CASSPEDRSAGYGYTF. The DNA for the CDR3 is TGTGCCAGTAGCCCCGAGGACAGATCGGCGGGCTATGGCTACACCTTC. This sequence joins TRBV19 and TRBJ1-2, with D tentatively TRBD1 (6 bases). Trimming left V 6 bases short and J 4 bases short, with 21 bases between. The CDR3 has 16 residues. CDR1 is LNHDA and CDR2 is SQIVND in the germline V gene (reference sequence).

This chain uses TRBV13 with TRBJ1-4; the match to TRBD1 covers 9 bases. Trimming took 5 bases from V and 4 from J; bases not matched to a gene: 5. This CDR3 contains 15 residues. CDR1 PRHDT and CDR2 FYEKMQ come from the germline V gene (reference sequence). CDR3 residues: CASSVDRGDNEKLFF. CDR3 bases: TGTGCCAGCAGCGTGGACAGGGGAGATAATGAAAAACTGTTTTTT.

This sequence joins TRBV9 and TRBJ2-7; unclear D gene. The germline gives CDR1 SGDLS, CDR2 YYNGEE. This CDR3 region has 13 residues. V was trimmed by 5 bases and J by 3 bases, leaving 12 bases between them. CDR3 loop: CASSPGSIYEQYF. The CDR3 bases are TGTGCCAGCAGTCCGGGTAGCATCTACGAGCAGTACTTC.

The rearrangement uses TRBV7-6 and TRBJ2-3; 7 nucleotides match TRBD2. Germline V CDR1 and CDR2: SGHVS, FNYEAQ. CDR3 length equals 16 residues. J was trimmed by 0 bases and V by 0 bases; bases with no gene match: 3. The CDR3 DNA reads TGTGCCAGCAGCTTAGCGCGAGCGGGGAGCACAGATACGCAGTATTTT. Encoded protein: CASSLARAGSTDTQYF.

This clone was found a few times. The chain is built from TRBV2 and TRBJ1-5; D possibly corresponds to TRBD1 (5 bases). The CDR3 spans 14 residues. Trimming shortened V by 6 bases and J by 3 bases, and 12 bases separated the two germline ends. Germline CDR1 reads SNHLY; CDR2 reads FYNNEI. This CDR3 reads CASSLRGHNQPQHF. Written as DNA, the CDR3 is TGTGCCAGCAGCCTCCGCGGACACAATCAGCCCCAGCATTTT.

V gene TRBV6-6 combines with J gene TRBJ1-4; D not resolved. From germline, CDR1 is MNHNY and CDR2 SVGAGI (reference sequence). V lost 6 bases, J lost 4 bases, and 18 bases lay in between. The CDR3 sequence is 16 residues long. The CDR3 reads CASRASGGRLNEKLFF. The CDR3 region has the DNA TGTGCCAGCAGGGCTTCGGGAGGCAGACTTAATGAAAAACTGTTTTTT.

Comment on this clone: The junction shows a germline mismatch at one end, possibly a read error. The gene calls are TRBV7-2 and TRBJ1-4; D unclear. Germline CDR1 reads SGHTA; CDR2 reads FQGNSA. This CDR3 is 16 amino acids long. CDR3 amino acids: CASSLNGAGINEKLFF. CDR3 nucleotides: TGTGCCAGTAGCTTAAATGGCGCGGGGATAAATGAAAAACTGTTTTTT.